This TCR beta chain was recorded in a study of CD8+CD57+ T cells in acquired aplastic anemia. The overall study: DNA from sorted CD4+ and CD8+ cells averaged roughly 3.4 ug.

This clonotype was observed a handful of times. Genomic DNA, serving as template, underwent TCR beta VDJ and CDR3 profiling. TCRdb reprocessed the reads via MiXCR and lists one record per CDR3 protein. The data show about 190,000 distinct CDR3 sequences, with 64% seen just once and roughly 50% held by the top ten. The germline V gene encodes CDR1 SQVTM and CDR2 ANQGSEA. The CDR3 length is 12 residues. V shed 2 bases and J 5 bases; nucleotides not matched to a gene: 2. This sequence originates from a human donor with severe aplastic anemia or a healthy control (not recorded which). The chain recombines TRBV29-1 with TRBJ1-1; 7 nucleotides align to TRBD1. The sample comprised sorted CD4+, CD8+, or CD8+CD57+ T cells (not recorded which) from PBMCs. The CDR3 DNA reads as TGCAGCGTTGAACAGGGGGGAACTGAAGCTTTCTTT. It is translated as CSVEQGGTEAFF.